Below are 32 T cell receptor beta chains sequenced from a single sample in a study of T cells in lung cancer brain metastases. TCRdb keeps only in-frame clones here, not all; method: immunoSEQ multiplex PCR. The table lists several thousand clones, around 85% of them singletons. Sequencing input: tumor tissue from the primary lung tumor. Every receptor here comes from a man aged 50 to 59 with non-small cell lung cancer.

Comments on this clone: The junction shows a germline mismatch at one end, possibly a read error. V usage is TRBV18 and J usage is TRBJ2-5; 9 bases map to TRBD2. CDR3 length equals 14 residues. The germline gives CDR1 KGHSH, CDR2 LQKENI. In DNA, the CDR3 is TGTGCCAGTTCACCCGAGCTAGCGGGGGAGACCCAGTACTTC. Translated, it gives CASSPELAGETQYF.

The chain is built from TRBV28 and TRBJ1-2; D uncertain. This CDR3 spans 12 amino acids. Trimming cost V 11 bases and J 4 bases, with 14 bases left between them. CDR1 and CDR2 from the germline V gene are MDHEN and SYDVKM. The CDR3 sequence is CAGRTGAYGYTF. In DNA, the CDR3 is TGTGCCGGGCGAACCGGAGCCTATGGCTACACCTTC.

About this clone: This sample also contains other DNA sequences that code for the same CDR3. This rearrangement joins TRBV11-2 to TRBJ2-7; no definite D call. Trimming left V 3 bases short and J 3 bases short, with 9 bases between. This CDR3 region has 13 residues. Germline V gene lookup returns CDR1 SGHAT and CDR2 FQNNGV. As DNA, the CDR3 is TGTGCCAGCAGCTTGGCTTCGGACTACGAGCAGTACTTC. Translating gives CASSLASDYEQYF.

V is TRBV7-9 and J is TRBJ1-1; D call uncertain. Germline V gives CDR1 SEHNR, CDR2 FQNEAQ (reference sequence). The length of the CDR3 is 11 residues. Deletions cut 8 bases from V and 10 bases from J, with 14 bases between. CDR3: CASPETPGAFF. In DNA, the CDR3 is TGTGCCAGCCCCGAAACTCCTGGAGCTTTCTTT.

This chain connects TRBV19 to TRBJ1-5; maybe TRBD1 (5 bases). Per germline, CDR1 LNHDA and CDR2 SQIVND (reference sequence). V was cut by 0 bases and J by 0 bases, with 6 bases left in between. The CDR3 has 15 amino acids. The CDR3 nucleotides are TGTGCCAGTAGTATAGAGGGACCTAGCAATCAGCCCCAGCATTTT. Translating it yields CASSIEGPSNQPQHF.

This clone was observed a handful of times. V usage is TRBV19 and J usage is TRBJ1-4, with D possibly being TRBD1 (6 bases). CDR3 length: 14 residues. Germline V gives CDR1 LNHDA, CDR2 SQIVND (reference sequence). V lost 7 bases and J lost 12, with 21 bases in between. The DNA for the CDR3 is TGTGCCAGTACGGGGCAGCGCCCTTCAGGGGAACTGTTTTTT. Translation gives CASTGQRPSGELFF. Drawing the rest from reference TRBV19 and TRBJ1-4, the complete variable domain is DGGITQSPKYLFRKEGQNVTLSCEQNLNHDAMYWYRQDPGQGLRLIYYSQIVNDFQKGDIAEGYSVSREKKESFPLTVTSAQKNPTAFYLCASTGQRPSGELFFGSGTQLSVL.

This clone was recorded only once. This chain links TRBV19 with TRBJ1-5; 10 bases are shared with TRBD1. This CDR3 has 19 amino acids. V lost 7 bases and J lost 8; bases outside the gene matches: 23. Germline V CDR1 and CDR2: LNHDA, SQIVND (reference sequence). This CDR3 is CASTTRSETGTGVPKPQHF. The CDR3 DNA is TGTGCCAGTACAACCCGCTCCGAGACCGGGACAGGGGTGCCTAAGCCCCAGCATTTT.

J is TRBJ1-5 and V is TRBV19, with D possibly matching TRBD1 (5 bases). The germline gives CDR1 LNHDA, CDR2 SQIVND (reference sequence). V gave up 8 bases and J gave up 7 bases, with 12 bases separating them. The CDR3 runs to 12 residues. Here the CDR3 reads CASDSPGQPQHF. Written as DNA, the CDR3 is TGTGCCAGTGACAGTCCTGGGCAGCCCCAGCATTTT.

This rearrangement joins TRBV15 to TRBJ2-2; D remains unclear. This CDR3 spans 19 amino acids. V was cut by 0 bases and J by 0 bases, with 17 bases left in between. The germline V gene encodes CDR1 LNHNV and CDR2 YYDKDF (reference sequence). CDR3 in DNA: TGTGCCACCAGCAGAGATCCCCATTCTTGGGGAACGAACACCGGGGAGCTGTTTTTT. This translates into CATSRDPHSWGTNTGELFF.

V usage is TRBV28 and J usage is TRBJ1-6; the D is unclear. CDR3 length: 12 residues. In germline, CDR1 is MDHEN, CDR2 SYDVKM. V was shortened by 7 bases and J by 13 bases, with 14 bases between the two germline ends. The CDR3 is CASTTGRGPLHF. The CDR3, as DNA: TGTGCCAGCACTACCGGCCGTGGGCCCCTCCACTTT.

A note on this clone: The junction shows a germline mismatch at one end, possibly a read error. The chain has TRBV27 and TRBJ2-5; D possibly uses TRBD1 or TRBD2 (5 bases each). This CDR3 comprises 14 residues. Germline CDR1 is MNHEY and CDR2 is SMNVEV (reference sequence). The DNA of the CDR3 is TGTGCCAGCAGTATCCGGGACCCACAAGGGACCCAGTACTTC. The encoded protein is CASSIRDPQGTQYF.

The V and J genes are TRBV27 and TRBJ2-3, with TRBD1 matching over 11 bases. Per germline, CDR1 MNHEY and CDR2 SMNVEV (reference sequence). V dropped 2 bases and J dropped 3; count of bases not matched to a gene: 4. This CDR3 comprises 16 residues. CDR3 amino acids: CASSLEGQGVTDTQYF. For the CDR3, the DNA is TGTGCCAGCAGTTTAGAGGGACAGGGGGTTACAGATACGCAGTATTTT.

The chain joins TRBV6-5 to TRBJ2-3, with 7 bases aligning to TRBD1. The V gene end was trimmed by 6 bases and the J gene end by 3 bases; junction bases not matched to a gene: 9. The CDR3 loop spans 15 amino acids. Germline values: CDR1 MNHEY, CDR2 SVGAGI. In DNA, the CDR3 is TGTGCCAGCAGCCCGGGACAGATCCCTACAGATACGCAGTATTTT. It translates to CASSPGQIPTDTQYF.

In regard to this clone: One junction end does not reproduce the germline sequence, and a read error may be involved. The V call is TRBV20-1, the J call TRBJ2-2; D gene uncertain. This CDR3 contains 11 residues. Germline CDR1 DFQATT, CDR2 SNEGSKA (reference sequence). The CDR3 protein is CSASETEELFF. CDR3 nucleotides: TGCAGTGCTAGCGAAACCGAGGAGCTGTTTTTT.

This clone occurred once. This chain joins TRBV28 and TRBJ2-1; 7 nucleotides line up with TRBD2. Germline V lookup: CDR1 MDHEN, CDR2 SYDVKM. This CDR3 contains 15 residues. V lost 1 base to trimming and J lost 7 bases; unmatched junction nucleotides: 7. CDR3 sequence: CASSLFGGSMNEQFF. The CDR3 DNA is TGTGCCAGCAGTTTATTCGGCGGGAGCATGAATGAGCAGTTCTTC.

This chain joins TRBV29-1 and TRBJ2-7, with 8 nucleotides matching TRBD2. With V trimmed by 7 bases and J by 2 bases, 16 bases remained unmatched. Germline V gene data show CDR1 as SQVTM and CDR2 as ANQGSEA. The CDR3 has 16 residues. CDR3 sequence (DNA): TGCAGCGCTGCCGGGACTAGTGGGAATTGGCCCTACGAGCAGTACTTC. Amino acid sequence: CSAAGTSGNWPYEQYF.

V and J are TRBV7-9 and TRBJ2-1, with D uncertain. This CDR3 has 11 residues. Germline V lookup: CDR1 SEHNR, CDR2 FQNEAQ (reference sequence). V lost 5 bases and J lost 10, with 9 bases in between. The CDR3 loop is CASSPVWEQFF. The CDR3 DNA reads as TGTGCCAGCAGCCCTGTCTGGGAGCAGTTCTTC.

The count of this clone is one. The rearrangement joins TRBV4-2 to TRBJ1-2, with D tentatively TRBD1 (5 bases). Trimming pared 4 bases from V and 2 bases from J, leaving 20 bases between. The CDR3 is made up of 17 amino acids. Germline CDR1 is LGHNA and CDR2 is YNFKEQ. For the CDR3, the DNA is TGTGCCAGCAGCCCCGGATCAGGGACCAGGGAAAACTATGGCTACACCTTC. Its translation: CASSPGSGTRENYGYTF.

Written as DNA, the CDR3 is TGTGCCAGTAGTGCACAGGGAATACCCGTCCATGAGCAGTTCTTC. This gives the protein CASSAQGIPVHEQFF. The rearrangement uses TRBV19 and TRBJ2-1, with a possible D match to TRBD1 (6 bases). The germline V gene encodes CDR1 LNHDA and CDR2 SQIVND (reference sequence). Trimming took 5 bases from V and 8 from J, leaving 19 bases between them. The CDR3 spans 15 residues.

The chain recombines TRBV29-1 with TRBJ2-7, with 11 positions matching TRBD2. Trimming at V came to 4 bases and at J to 2 bases, leaving 7 bases not matched to a gene. The germline V gene has CDR1 SQVTM and CDR2 ANQGSEA. The CDR3 length is 15 residues. The chain's CDR3 is CSVGGTSGGTYEQYF. In DNA, the CDR3 is TGCAGCGTTGGGGGAACTAGCGGGGGCACCTACGAGCAGTACTTC.

The rearrangement links TRBV5-1 to TRBJ1-2, with TRBD1 matching over 9 bases. The germline V gene has CDR1 SGHRS and CDR2 YFSETQ. The ends lost 4 bases at V and 7 bases at J; junction bases unmatched: 14. The CDR3 is made up of 16 amino acids. CDR3 residues: CASSPGPGQGIIGYTF. CDR3 nucleotide sequence: TGCGCCAGCAGCCCCGGACCGGGACAGGGAATTATTGGCTACACCTTC.

The V and J genes are TRBV5-1 and TRBJ2-5; D remains unclear. V lost 0 bases to trimming and J lost 2 bases, with 8 bases between them. The CDR3 sequence is 14 residues long. Germline CDR1 reads SGHRS; CDR2 reads YFSETQ. CDR3 amino acids: CASSLGARQETQYF. The CDR3 DNA sequence: TGCGCCAGCAGCTTGGGGGCGCGGCAAGAGACCCAGTACTTC.

The gene calls are TRBV5-4 and TRBJ1-4; no definite D call. V was trimmed by 0 bases and J by 7 bases, leaving 7 bases between them. This CDR3 spans 13 amino acids. Germline V gene lookup returns CDR1 SGHNT and CDR2 YYREEE (reference sequence). The CDR3 region has the DNA TGTGCCAGCAGCTTGGATAATAGTGAAAAACTGTTTTTT. Its translation: CASSLDNSEKLFF.

In the case of this clone: One junction end disagrees with the germline gene, perhaps due to a read error. This chain joins TRBV5-6 and TRBJ2-1; D gene ambiguous. This CDR3 region has 15 residues. CDR1 SGHDT and CDR2 YYEEEE come from the germline V gene. CDR3: CASSSDLSSYNEQFF. For the CDR3, the DNA is TGTGCCAGCAGCTCAGACCTGAGCTCCTACAATGAACAGTTCTTC.

The chain uses TRBV5-1 and TRBJ1-1; D may be TRBD1 (6 bases). The CDR3 extends over 15 amino acids. V lost 4 bases and J lost 5, with 18 bases in between. The V gene's germline CDR1 is SGHRS and CDR2 YFSETQ. The CDR3, as DNA: TGCGCCAGCAGCCGGAATACAGGGAGATTTACTGAAGCTTTCTTT. Translated, it gives CASSRNTGRFTEAFF.

The gene calls are TRBV11-2 and TRBJ1-6; no firm D call. This CDR3 has 14 amino acids. V lost 5 bases, J lost 6 bases, and 11 bases lay in between. The germline gives CDR1 SGHAT, CDR2 FQNNGV. CDR3 nucleotides: TGTGCCAGCAGCCCTCCTTTTCGTAATTCACCCCTCCACTTT. Its translation is CASSPPFRNSPLHF.

The chain links TRBV28 to TRBJ2-7; the D is unclear. The V end was cut by 7 bases, the J end by 9 bases, with 19 bases between. The CDR3 loop spans 13 amino acids. Germline V lookup: CDR1 MDHEN, CDR2 SYDVKM. The CDR3 spells CASKLGPDIGQYF. The CDR3 region has the DNA TGTGCCAGCAAGTTGGGCCCAGACATAGGGCAGTACTTC.

The chain joins TRBV18 to TRBJ1-4, with D unresolved. From germline, CDR1 is KGHSH and CDR2 LQKENI. The CDR3 is 11 residues long. Trimming pared 6 bases from V and 4 bases from J, leaving 3 bases between. The CDR3 nucleotides are TGTGCCAGCTCTAGTAATGAAAAACTGTTTTTT. Protein: CASSSNEKLFF.

J is TRBJ2-2 and V is TRBV9; 7 bases map to TRBD1. The trim removed 0 bases at V and 4 bases at J, leaving 6 bases unmatched. This CDR3 spans 16 amino acids. Germline lookup yields CDR1 SGDLS and CDR2 YYNGEE. The CDR3 DNA reads as TGTGCCAGCAGCGTAGTGAGGGGGCCGGGCACCGGGGAGCTGTTTTTT. This codes for CASSVVRGPGTGELFF.

The CDR3 sequence: CASSLGGQGLSGANVLTF. CDR3 DNA sequence: TGCGCCAGCAGCTTGGGCGGACAGGGTCTCTCTGGGGCCAACGTCCTGACTTTC. The chain uses TRBV5-1 and TRBJ2-6; 8 bases are shared with TRBD1. The trim removed 0 bases at V and 0 bases at J, leaving 5 bases unmatched. This CDR3 has 18 residues. The V gene's germline CDR1 is SGHRS and CDR2 YFSETQ.

This rearrangement joins TRBV30 to TRBJ2-3; 8 bases match TRBD1. The CDR3 contains 14 residues. Looked up from germline, CDR1 is GTSNPN and CDR2 is SVGIG (reference sequence). The V and J ends lost 4 bases and 1 base, in that order; junction bases with no gene match: 4. The DNA for the CDR3 is TGTGCCTGGACAGGGGGCGTGGGCACAGATACGCAGTATTTT. This encodes CAWTGGVGTDTQYF. Full variable domain (outside the CDR3, taken from reference TRBV30 and TRBJ2-3): SQTIHQWPATLVQPVGSPLSLECTVEGTSNPNLYWYRQAAGRGLQLLFYSVGIGQISSEVPQNLSASRPQDRQFILSSKKLLLSDSGFYLCAWTGGVGTDTQYFGPGTRLTVL.

The CDR3 DNA reads as TGTGCCAGCAGTTTTGGGATCAATCAGCCCCAGTATTTT. Protein: CASSFGINQPQYF. The genes are TRBV27 and TRBJ1-5; no reliable D call. With the DNA end fitting TRBJ2-3 better, the J assignment may be wrong. The CDR3 has 13 amino acids. Germline-derived CDR1 and CDR2 are MNHEY and SMNVEV (reference sequence).